A single sample gave rise to the 14 T cell receptor beta chains below, sequenced in a study of blood T cell repertoires in COVID-19. The protocol was immunoSEQ multiplex PCR, while the TCRdb copy is restricted to in-frame clones and leaves out a portion. The data hold 210,000 or so clones, with over 75% observed a single time. The sample comprised peripheral blood. Receptors originate from a woman in her forties who had recovered from COVID-19.

This clone was found once. This sample includes further DNA sequences coding for the same CDR3. V gene TRBV3-1 (or the pseudogene TRBV3-2) combines with J gene TRBJ2-6, with TRBD1 as a possible D gene (6 bases). Germline V lookup: CDR1 LGHDT, CDR2 YNNKEL (reference sequence). V lost 3 bases, J lost 0 bases, and 6 bases lay in between. The CDR3 totals 15 residues. CDR3 nucleotides: TGTGCCAGCAGCCAGGACAGCTCTGGGGCCAACGTCCTGACTTTC. This sequence encodes CASSQDSSGANVLTF.

V is TRBV24-1 and J is TRBJ2-3; D remains unclear. This CDR3 spans 11 amino acids. CDR1 is KGHDR and CDR2 is SFDVKD in the germline V gene. Trimming stripped 2 bases from V and 8 bases from J, with 4 bases between. The CDR3 sequence is CATSDSRTQYF. Written as DNA, the CDR3 is TGTGCCACCAGTGATTCGCGTACGCAGTATTTT.

The chain recombines TRBV7-2 with TRBJ1-5, with D uncertain. The V gene's germline CDR1 is SGHTA and CDR2 FQGNSA. The CDR3 totals 13 residues. V was clipped by 1 base and J by 9 bases, with 10 bases between them. CDR3 bases: TGTGCCAGCAGCTTAGGTTCCTTATCGCCCCAGCATTTT. Its translation: CASSLGSLSPQHF.

The chain couples TRBV9 to TRBJ2-2, with D hard to call. The CDR3 spans 15 residues. The V gene's germline CDR1 is SGDLS and CDR2 YYNGEE. Between the trimmed V and J ends, which lost 0 bases and 3 bases, there was a span of 9 bases. The CDR3 spells CASSVGGIHTGELFF. Written as DNA, the CDR3 is TGTGCCAGCAGCGTAGGAGGAATTCACACCGGGGAGCTGTTTTTT.

The chain couples TRBV29-1 to TRBJ1-1; no clear D. The V end was cut by 3 bases, the J end by 4 bases, with 6 bases between. The CDR3 spans 11 residues. CDR1 SQVTM and CDR2 ANQGSEA come from the germline V gene. The CDR3 DNA is TGCAGCGTTGACAGATCCACTGAAGCTTTCTTT. Translation gives CSVDRSTEAFF.

V and J are TRBV3-1 (or the pseudogene TRBV3-2) and TRBJ1-1; possible D gene TRBD1, 6 bases. Germline assignment: CDR1 LGHDT and CDR2 YNNKEL (reference sequence). The CDR3 has 15 amino acids. The V gene lost 6 bases and the J gene lost 1 base, with 15 bases spanning the gap. CDR3 protein: CASRGEGTRNTEAFF. The CDR3 nucleotides are TGTGCCAGCAGGGGGGAGGGGACACGGAACACTGAAGCTTTCTTT.

The chain has TRBV27 and TRBJ2-2; no reliable D call. Per the germline V gene, CDR1 is MNHEY and CDR2 is SMNVEV (reference sequence). The CDR3 is made up of 15 amino acids. Trimming stripped 5 bases from V and 1 base from J, with 11 bases between. The CDR3 DNA follows: TGTGCCAGCAGTATACGTCGAGGGAACACCGGGGAGCTGTTTTTT. Its protein product is CASSIRRGNTGELFF.

This clone showed up just a few times. The V gene is TRBV7-9, the J gene TRBJ1-5, with 8 bases that match TRBD1. The CDR3 consists of 13 residues. Per the germline V gene, CDR1 is SEHNR and CDR2 is FQNEAQ (reference sequence). Unmatched junction bases numbered 7, after V lost 6 bases and J lost 9 bases. DNA for the CDR3: TGTGCCAGCAGGAGACAGGGGTCAGGGCCCCAGCATTTT. This gives the protein CASRRQGSGPQHF.

This chain joins TRBV27 and TRBJ2-3; D unresolved. Germline loops: CDR1 MNHEY, CDR2 SMNVEV (reference sequence). V shed 6 bases and J shed 3 bases, with 25 bases lying between them. This CDR3 spans 18 amino acids. The CDR3 DNA reads as TGTGCCAGCAGGCCCACCCTTTTGCGGCGGAGTTGGACAGATACGCAGTATTTT. Protein product: CASRPTLLRRSWTDTQYF.

The chain has TRBV19 and TRBJ1-2, with 9 bases fitting TRBD1. Trimming removed 10 bases from V and 1 base from J; junction bases left unmatched: 10. Germline V gives CDR1 LNHDA, CDR2 SQIVND (reference sequence). This CDR3 comprises 15 residues. The CDR3 loop reads CATSPGTGINYGYTF. CDR3 sequence (DNA): TGTGCCACCTCCCCCGGGACAGGGATTAACTATGGCTACACCTTC.

The chain joins TRBV28 to TRBJ2-3; D is perhaps TRBD2 (5 bases). Germline V gives CDR1 MDHEN, CDR2 SYDVKM. V was cut by 2 bases and J by 2 bases, with 14 bases left in between. This CDR3 is built from 16 residues. Here the CDR3 reads CASSLGLAALTDTQYF. The CDR3 DNA follows: TGTGCCAGCAGTTTAGGCCTAGCAGCACTCACAGATACGCAGTATTTT.

The chain has TRBV5-6 and TRBJ2-2; TRBD2 aligns across 9 bases. V trimming: 4 bases; J trimming: 1 base; junction bases outside the gene matches: 2. Germline assignment: CDR1 SGHDT and CDR2 YYEEEE. This CDR3 region has 15 residues. This CDR3 reads CASSSSGGNTGELFF. Here the CDR3 DNA reads TGTGCCAGCAGCAGTAGCGGGGGGAACACCGGGGAGCTGTTTTTT.

The rearrangement uses TRBV19 and TRBJ2-1; 9 positions agree with TRBD2. V trimming: 6 bases; J trimming: 7 bases; junction bases outside the gene matches: 10. The CDR3 length is 15 residues. Germline CDR1 reads LNHDA; CDR2 reads SQIVND (reference sequence). As DNA, the CDR3 is TGTGCCAGTAGACCTTCCGCGGGGGGGCGAAATGAGCAGTTCTTC. Protein product: CASRPSAGGRNEQFF.

This chain connects TRBV5-1 to TRBJ1-2; 9 bases align to TRBD1. CDR1 is SGHRS and CDR2 is YFSETQ in the germline V gene. The CDR3 runs to 14 residues. V lost 4 bases, J lost 6 bases, and 7 bases stayed unmatched. The CDR3 spells CASSKQGAGNGYTF. CDR3 bases: TGCGCCAGCAGCAAACAGGGGGCCGGGAATGGCTACACCTTC.